This T cell receptor gamma chain was sequenced for a study of gamma-delta chains in newborns, infants, children. Study-wide context: Innate gammadelta T cells reportedly expand polyclonally right after birth, driven by microbial exposure, per the title.

Germline V gene data show CDR1 as VENAVY and CDR2 as YDSYNSRV. V lost 3 bases and J lost 7; bases outside the gene matches: 2. This CDR3 contains 12 residues. TCRdb re-called the reads through CATT. The sample shows just over 140 gamma-chain clones, about three fifths of them seen only once. The chain recombines TRGV8 with TRGJP1. Germline matching of the DNA provided the J gene here, since TCRdb leaves it blank. The TCR was taken from a child who was a newborn, infant or young child, either healthy, febrile or measles-vaccinated (not recorded which). The source material was blood. The CDR3 DNA reads as TGTGCCACCTGGGATTGTGGTTGGTTCAAGATATTT. This gives the protein CATWDCGWFKIF.